This is a list of T cell receptor beta chains from one sample in a study of Graves' ophthalmopathy and Graves' hyperthyroidism. TCRdb processed the multiplex PCR reads anew with MiXCR; each CDR3 protein has one entry. Among about 640,000 distinct CDR3 sequences listed, roughly two fifths were seen once. Sequencing was carried out using peripheral blood. These receptors all come from an adult man with Graves' ophthalmopathy. Each CDR3 is given with its conserved first and last residue. The D gene is left open where the match is weak. Not every row has a clone size; where given, it reads once, few, many or a size class.

abundance	len	d_gene	j_gene	v_gene	CDR3aa	CDR3nt
.	16	TRBD1	TRBJ2-2	TRBV5-6	CASSLKDRANTGELFF	TGTGCCAGCAGCTTGAAAGACAGGGCGAACACCGGGGAGCTGTTTTTT
many	16	.	TRBJ2-7	TRBV7-9	CASSSEGGFSSYEQYF	TGTGCCAGCAGCTCGGAGGGGGGGTTTAGCTCCTACGAGCAGTACTTC
.	17	TRBD1	TRBJ1-1	TRBV5-8	CASSSDRVGVLNTEAFF	TGTGCCAGCAGCTCCGACAGGGTTGGGGTATTAAACACTGAAGCTTTCTTT
.	14	TRBD2	TRBJ2-2	TRBV7-2	CASSSKWTSGELFF	TGTGCCAGCAGTTCTAAATGGACTAGCGGGGAGCTGTTTTTT
.	14	TRBD1	TRBJ1-2	TRBV27	CASSQGQGIYGYTF	TGTGCCAGCAGCCAGGGACAGGGGATCTATGGCTACACCTTC
once	15	TRBD1	TRBJ2-7	TRBV7-9	CASSKPGTGLYEQYF	TGTGCCAGCAGCAAACCCGGGACAGGGCTGTACGAGCAGTACTTC
once	18	TRBD1	TRBJ1-2	TRBV7-9	CASSLLRTGGYGPYGYTF	TGTGCCAGCAGCTTGCTAAGGACAGGGGGATATGGTCCCTATGGCTACACCTTC
many	14	.	TRBJ2-7	TRBV7-8	CASSLGQGTYEQYF	TGCGCCAGCAGCCTAGGCCAGGGGACCTACGAGCAGTACTTC
.	15	.	TRBJ2-3	TRBV15	CATSTPPGETDTQYF	TGTGCCACCAGCACCCCTCCGGGGGAAACAGATACGCAGTATTTT
many	14	TRBD2	TRBJ2-7	TRBV13	CASSLGGGFYEQYF	TGTGCCAGCAGTTTGGGCGGGGGGTTCTACGAGCAGTACTTC
many	13	.	TRBJ2-5	TRBV24-1	CATRKGGQETQYF	TGTGCCACCAGAAAGGGTGGACAAGAGACCCAGTACTTC
many	12	.	TRBJ2-7	TRBV2	CASSEEGYEQYF	TGTGCCAGCAGTGAAGAAGGTTACGAGCAGTACTTC
.	10	.	TRBJ1-6	TRBV25-1	CGRGNSPLHF	TGTGGCAGGGGTAATTCACCCCTCCACTTT
few	16	TRBD2	TRBJ2-2	TRBV5-1	CASRLALAANTGELFF	TGCGCCAGCAGATTGGCCCTAGCGGCGAACACCGGGGAGCTGTTTTTT
few	17	.	TRBJ2-6	TRBV3-1	CASSHQESFSGANVLTF	TGTGCCAGCAGCCACCAAGAGTCCTTCTCTGGGGCCAACGTCCTGACTTTC
.	15	.	TRBJ1-5	TRBV6-5	CASRPGTPQFQPQHF	TGTGCCAGCAGGCCGGGGACCCCACAGTTTCAGCCCCAGCATTTT
.	13	.	TRBJ1-1	TRBV7-8	CASGGGMNTEAFF	TGTGCCAGCGGAGGGGGAATGAACACTGAAGCTTTCTTT
.	13	.	TRBJ2-2	TRBV20-1	CSARAGVTGELFF	TGCAGTGCTAGAGCGGGGGTTACCGGGGAGCTGTTTTTT
few	16	.	TRBJ2-7	TRBV7-3	CASSLLPRQESYEQYF	TGTGCCAGCAGCTTGCTCCCACGCCAGGAGTCCTACGAGCAGTACTTC
few	13	.	TRBJ2-3	TRBV29-1	CSVEVTGTDTQYF	TGCAGCGTTGAAGTAACGGGCACAGATACGCAGTATTTT
many	16	.	TRBJ1-5	TRBV19	CASSLRLGDGNQPQHF	TGTGCCAGTAGCCTAAGGCTGGGGGATGGCAATCAGCCCCAGCATTTT
.	17	TRBD2	TRBJ2-1	TRBV7-8	CASSQDSAGLATNEQFF	TGTGCCAGCAGCCAAGATAGCGCGGGACTAGCAACCAATGAGCAGTTCTTC
.	16	.	TRBJ1-6	TRBV12-3/TRBV12-4	CASRQRPRGHNSPLHF	TGTGCCAGCAGACAACGGCCCCGAGGCCATAATTCACCCCTCCACTTT
many	13	.	TRBJ1-2	TRBV4-3	CASSQAPIGGYTF	TGCGCCAGCAGCCAAGCTCCTATCGGTGGCTACACCTTC
.	17	.	TRBJ2-6	TRBV10-3	CAINPSAGLGGANVLTF	TGTGCCATCAATCCCTCGGCGGGGTTAGGTGGGGCCAACGTCCTGACTTTC
many	13	.	TRBJ2-2	TRBV6-4	CASSPANTGELFF	TGTGCCAGCTCCCCGGCGAACACCGGGGAGCTGTTTTTT
many	13	TRBD1	TRBJ1-1	TRBV20-1	CSAAHRDRGQTFF	TGCAGTGCAGCACACCGGGACAGGGGGCAGACTTTCTTT
once	18	.	TRBJ2-6	TRBV11-3	CASSLSLGQSSGANVLAF	TGCGCCAGCAGCTTGAGTTTAGGACAGAGCTCTGGGGCCAACGTCCTGGCTTTC
.	13	.	TRBJ2-5	TRBV15	CATSRGFQETQYF	TGTGCCACCAGCCGGGGGTTCCAAGAGACCCAGTACTTC
many	13	.	TRBJ2-5	TRBV2	CASGPTGLETQYF	TGTGCCAGCGGACCCACAGGGTTAGAGACCCAGTACTTC
.	14	TRBD2	TRBJ2-6	TRBV10-3	CAISVAGGVNVLTF	TGTGCCATCAGTGTAGCGGGGGGAGTCAACGTCCTGACTTTC
.	13	.	TRBJ1-2	TRBV10-3	CAISAGTSPNYTF	TGTGCCATCAGTGCCGGGACTAGCCCGAACTACACCTTC
many	15	.	TRBJ2-5	TRBV24-1	CATSDPVGREETQYF	TGTGCCACCAGTGATCCGGTGGGACGGGAGGAGACCCAGTACTTC
many	15	.	TRBJ2-7	TRBV29-1	CSVGGDFRAPYEQYF	TGCAGCGTTGGAGGGGACTTTAGGGCTCCCTACGAGCAGTACTTC